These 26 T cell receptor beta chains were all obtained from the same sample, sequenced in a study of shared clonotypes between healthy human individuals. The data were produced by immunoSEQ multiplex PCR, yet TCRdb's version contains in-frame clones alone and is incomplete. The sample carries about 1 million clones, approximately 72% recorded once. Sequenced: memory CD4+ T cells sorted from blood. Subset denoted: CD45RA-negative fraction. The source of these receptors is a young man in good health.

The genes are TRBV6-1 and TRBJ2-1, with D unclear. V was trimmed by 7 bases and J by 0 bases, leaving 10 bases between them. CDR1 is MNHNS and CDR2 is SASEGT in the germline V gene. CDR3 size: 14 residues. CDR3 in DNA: TGTGCCAGCATAGGATCCCGCTCCTACAATGAGCAGTTCTTC. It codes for CASIGSRSYNEQFF.

CDR3: CASSYREKGHAETQYF. DNA for the CDR3: TGTGCCAGCAGTTATCGGGAGAAAGGCCACGCGGAGACCCAGTACTTC. This chain uses TRBV6-5 with TRBJ2-5; weak D call: TRBD2 (6 bases). The CDR3 has 16 residues. V lost 3 bases to trimming and J lost 5 bases, with 19 bases between them. Germline V CDR1 and CDR2: MNHEY, SVGAGI.

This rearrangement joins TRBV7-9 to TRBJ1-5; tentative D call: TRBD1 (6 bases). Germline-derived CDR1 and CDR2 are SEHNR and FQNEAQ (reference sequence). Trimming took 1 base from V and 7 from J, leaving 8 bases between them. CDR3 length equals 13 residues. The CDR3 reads CASSLDRDQPQHF. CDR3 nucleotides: TGTGCCAGCAGCTTAGACAGGGACCAGCCCCAGCATTTT.

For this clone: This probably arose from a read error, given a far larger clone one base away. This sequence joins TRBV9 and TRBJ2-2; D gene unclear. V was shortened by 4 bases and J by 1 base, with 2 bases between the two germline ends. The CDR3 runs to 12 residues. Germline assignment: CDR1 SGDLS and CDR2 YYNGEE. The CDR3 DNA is TGTGCCAGCAGCCAGAACACCGGGGAGCTGTTTTTT. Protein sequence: CASSQNTGELFF.

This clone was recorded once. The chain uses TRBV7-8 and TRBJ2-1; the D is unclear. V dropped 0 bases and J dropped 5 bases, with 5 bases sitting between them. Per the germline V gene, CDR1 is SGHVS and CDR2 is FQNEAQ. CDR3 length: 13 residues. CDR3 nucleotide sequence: TGTGCCAGCAGCTTAGCCTTTCACAATGAGCAGTTCTTC. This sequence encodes CASSLAFHNEQFF.

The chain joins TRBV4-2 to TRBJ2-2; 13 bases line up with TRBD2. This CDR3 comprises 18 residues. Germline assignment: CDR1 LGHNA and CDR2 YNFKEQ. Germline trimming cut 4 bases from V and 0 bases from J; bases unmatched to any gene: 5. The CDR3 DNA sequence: TGTGCCAGCAGCCCCCGACTAGCGGGGGGAGCGAACACCGGGGAGCTGTTTTTT. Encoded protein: CASSPRLAGGANTGELFF.

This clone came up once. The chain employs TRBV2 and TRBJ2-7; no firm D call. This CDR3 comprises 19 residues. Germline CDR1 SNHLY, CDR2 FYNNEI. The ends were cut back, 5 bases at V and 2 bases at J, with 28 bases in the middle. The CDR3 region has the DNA TGTGCCAGCAGTTTCCAGCTAGGACCTGTCGTTTGGGCGACCTACGAGCAGTACTTC. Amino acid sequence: CASSFQLGPVVWATYEQYF. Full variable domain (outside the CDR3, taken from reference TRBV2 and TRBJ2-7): EPEVTQTPSHQVTQMGQEVILRCVPISNHLYFYWYRQILGQKVEFLVSFYNNEISEKSEIFDDQFSVERPDGSNFTLKIRSTKLEDSAMYFCASSFQLGPVVWATYEQYFGPGTRLTVT.

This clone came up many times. The CDR3 nucleotides are TGTGCCAGCAGCCCCACGGGGTGGTACGAGCAGTACTTC. It yields the protein CASSPTGWYEQYF. The chain recombines TRBV7-2 with TRBJ2-7, with a possible D match to TRBD2 (5 bases). The CDR3 has 13 residues. V lost 5 bases and J 4 bases, leaving 12 bases between the germline ends. Germline V gene data show CDR1 as SGHTA and CDR2 as FQGNSA.

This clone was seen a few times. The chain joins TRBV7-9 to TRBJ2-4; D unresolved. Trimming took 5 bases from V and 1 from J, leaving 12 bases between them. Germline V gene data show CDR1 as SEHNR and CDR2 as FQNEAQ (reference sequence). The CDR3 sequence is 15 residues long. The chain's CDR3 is CASSQTSRAKNIQYF. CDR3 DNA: TGTGCCAGCAGCCAGACCAGCCGGGCCAAAAACATTCAGTACTTC.

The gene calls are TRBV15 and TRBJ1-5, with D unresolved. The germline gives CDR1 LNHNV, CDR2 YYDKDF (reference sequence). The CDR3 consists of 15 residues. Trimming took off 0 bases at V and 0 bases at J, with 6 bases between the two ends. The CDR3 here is CATSREGGSNQPQHF. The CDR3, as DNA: TGTGCCACCAGCAGAGAGGGAGGTAGCAATCAGCCCCAGCATTTT. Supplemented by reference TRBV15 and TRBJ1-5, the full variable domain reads DAMVIQNPRYQVTQFGKPVTLSCSQTLNHNVMYWYQQKSSQAPKLLFHYYDKDFNNEADTPDNFQSRRPNTSFCFLDIRSPGLGDTAMYLCATSREGGSNQPQHFGDGTRLSIL.

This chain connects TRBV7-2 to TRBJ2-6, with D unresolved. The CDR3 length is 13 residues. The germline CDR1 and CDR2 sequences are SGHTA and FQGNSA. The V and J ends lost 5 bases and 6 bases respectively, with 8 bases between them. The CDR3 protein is CASSEDEANVLTF. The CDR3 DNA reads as TGTGCCAGCAGCGAAGACGAGGCCAACGTCCTGACTTTC.

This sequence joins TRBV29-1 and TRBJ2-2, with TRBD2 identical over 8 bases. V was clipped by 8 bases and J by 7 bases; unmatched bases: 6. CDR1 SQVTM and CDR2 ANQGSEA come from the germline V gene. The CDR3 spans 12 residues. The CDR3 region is CSTQLADGELFF. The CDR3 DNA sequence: TGCAGCACGCAACTAGCGGACGGGGAGCTGTTTTTT.

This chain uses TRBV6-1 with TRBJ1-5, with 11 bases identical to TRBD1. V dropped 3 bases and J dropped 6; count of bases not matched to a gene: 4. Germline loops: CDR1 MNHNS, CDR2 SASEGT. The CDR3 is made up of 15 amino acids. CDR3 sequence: CASSDGQGAVQPQHF. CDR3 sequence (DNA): TGTGCCAGCAGTGACGGACAGGGGGCGGTTCAGCCCCAGCATTTT.

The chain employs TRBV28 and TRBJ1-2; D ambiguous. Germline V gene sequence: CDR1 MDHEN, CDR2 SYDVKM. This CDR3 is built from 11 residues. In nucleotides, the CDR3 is TGTGCGGCCGGGCCCTACTATGGCTACACCTTC. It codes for CAAGPYYGYTF.

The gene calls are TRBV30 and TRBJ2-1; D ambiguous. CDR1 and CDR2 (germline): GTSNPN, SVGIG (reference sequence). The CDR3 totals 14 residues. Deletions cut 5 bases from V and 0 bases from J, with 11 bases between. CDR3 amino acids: CAWEGQLSYNEQFF. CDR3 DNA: TGTGCCTGGGAAGGCCAACTCTCCTACAATGAGCAGTTCTTC.

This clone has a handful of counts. The CDR3 DNA follows: TGTGCCAGCAGTTTGGAACAGGGGGCTGCTAATGAAAAACTGTTTTTT. It encodes CASSLEQGAANEKLFF. The chain combines TRBV28 with TRBJ1-4; 9 bases match TRBD1. The CDR3 length is 16 residues. Germline V gene sequence: CDR1 MDHEN, CDR2 SYDVKM. The junction had 5 bases not matched to a gene; V was cut back by 3 bases and J by 3 bases.

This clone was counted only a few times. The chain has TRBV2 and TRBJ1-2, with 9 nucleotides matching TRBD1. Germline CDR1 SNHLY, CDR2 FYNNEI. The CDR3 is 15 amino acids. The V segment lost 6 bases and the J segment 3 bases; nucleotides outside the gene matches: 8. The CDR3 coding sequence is TGTGCCAGCAGCGAGGGACAGGGAAGGGACTATGGCTACACCTTC. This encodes CASSEGQGRDYGYTF. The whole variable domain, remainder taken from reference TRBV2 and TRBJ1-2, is EPEVTQTPSHQVTQMGQEVILRCVPISNHLYFYWYRQILGQKVEFLVSFYNNEISEKSEIFDDQFSVERPDGSNFTLKIRSTKLEDSAMYFCASSEGQGRDYGYTFGSGTRLTVV.

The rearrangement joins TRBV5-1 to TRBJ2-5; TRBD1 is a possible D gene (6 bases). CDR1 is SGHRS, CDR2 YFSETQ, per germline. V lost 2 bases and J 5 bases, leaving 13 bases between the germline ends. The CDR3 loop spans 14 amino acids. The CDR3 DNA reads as TGCGCCAGCAGCTTCCTGGACAGAAGCGAGACCCAGTACTTC. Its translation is CASSFLDRSETQYF.

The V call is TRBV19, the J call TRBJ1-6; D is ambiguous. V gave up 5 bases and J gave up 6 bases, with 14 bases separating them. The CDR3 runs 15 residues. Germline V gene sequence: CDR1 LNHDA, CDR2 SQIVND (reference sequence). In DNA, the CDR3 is TGTGCCAGTAGTCCCAGCCCTACCTCTAATTCACCCCTCCACTTT. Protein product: CASSPSPTSNSPLHF.

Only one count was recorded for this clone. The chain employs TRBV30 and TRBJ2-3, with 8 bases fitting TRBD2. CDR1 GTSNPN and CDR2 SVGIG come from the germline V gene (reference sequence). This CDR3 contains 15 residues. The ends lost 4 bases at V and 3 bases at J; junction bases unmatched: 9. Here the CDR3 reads CAWTSAGVLTDTQYF. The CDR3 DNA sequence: TGTGCCTGGACTTCAGCGGGAGTTCTAACAGATACGCAGTATTTT.

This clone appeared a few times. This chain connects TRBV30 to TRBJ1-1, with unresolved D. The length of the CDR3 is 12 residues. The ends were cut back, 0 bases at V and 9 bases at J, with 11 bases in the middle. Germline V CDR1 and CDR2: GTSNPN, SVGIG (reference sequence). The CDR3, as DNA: TGTGCCTGGAGTGTTACCGCAGCCCAAGCTTTCTTT. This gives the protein CAWSVTAAQAFF.

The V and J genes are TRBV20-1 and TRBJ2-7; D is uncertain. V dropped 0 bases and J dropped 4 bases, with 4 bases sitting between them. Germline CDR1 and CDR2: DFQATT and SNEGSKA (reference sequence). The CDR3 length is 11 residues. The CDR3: CSARDYYEQYF. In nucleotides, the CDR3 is TGCAGTGCTAGAGATTATTACGAGCAGTACTTC.

CDR3: CASSLSLAGRTDTQYF. CDR3 nucleotide sequence: TGCGCCAGCAGCCTTTCACTAGCGGGCCGCACAGATACGCAGTATTTT. The chain has TRBV5-1 and TRBJ2-3; 9 bases match TRBD2. Germline lookup yields CDR1 SGHRS and CDR2 YFSETQ. The CDR3 covers 16 residues. V dropped 4 bases and J dropped 1; count of bases not matched to a gene: 7.

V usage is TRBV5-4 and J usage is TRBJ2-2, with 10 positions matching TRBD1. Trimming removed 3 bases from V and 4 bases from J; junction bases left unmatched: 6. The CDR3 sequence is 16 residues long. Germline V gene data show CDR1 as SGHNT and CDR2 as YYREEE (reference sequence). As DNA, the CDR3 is TGTGCCAGCAGCTCCCCAGGACAGGGGGGCACCGGGGAGCTGTTTTTT. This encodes CASSSPGQGGTGELFF.

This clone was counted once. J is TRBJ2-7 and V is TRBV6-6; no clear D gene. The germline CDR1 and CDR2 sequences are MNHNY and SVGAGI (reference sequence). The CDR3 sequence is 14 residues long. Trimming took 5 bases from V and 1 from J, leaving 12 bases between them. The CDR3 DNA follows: TGTGCCAGCAGTCCCGGTGGAGTTTCCTACGAGCAGTACTTC. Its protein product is CASSPGGVSYEQYF.

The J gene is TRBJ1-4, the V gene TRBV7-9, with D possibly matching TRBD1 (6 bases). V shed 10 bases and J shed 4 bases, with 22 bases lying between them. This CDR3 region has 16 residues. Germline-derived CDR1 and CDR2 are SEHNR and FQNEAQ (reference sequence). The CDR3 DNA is TGTGCCATCCCGCCGGGGGCCTTTCGAATTAATGAAAAACTGTTTTTT. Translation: CAIPPGAFRINEKLFF.